This passage covers 32 T cell receptor beta chains from one sample sequenced in a study of T cells in Graves' hyperthyroidism and ophthalmopathy. TCR beta CDR3 region amplification was performed from RNA transcripts. HTBI primers were employed in a first-round RT-PCR of the TCR CDR3. Via MiXCR, TCRdb re-called the multiplex PCR reads, giving one row per CDR3 protein. The table has a few hundred thousand distinct CDR3 sequences, 20% to 25% seen once. Sequenced: blood. These receptors were collected from a man between 18 and 35 years old with Graves' hyperthyroidism.

At least ten counts were recorded for this clonotype. The chain carries TRBV6-5 and TRBJ1-3; D is unclear. Germline V lookup: CDR1 MNHEY, CDR2 SVGAGI. V was clipped by 1 base and J by 0 bases, with 10 bases between them. The CDR3 sequence is 16 residues long. CDR3 sequence (DNA): TGTGCCAGCAGTTACTATGGGGAGGACTCTGGAAACACCATATATTTT. It codes for CASSYYGEDSGNTIYF.

The V and J genes are TRBV6-2 or TRBV6-3 and TRBJ2-3; D tentatively fits TRBD1 or TRBD2 (6 bases each). CDR3 length equals 18 residues. Germline CDR1 reads MNHEY; CDR2 reads SVGEGT. Trimming cost V 7 bases and J 1 base, with 24 bases left between them. CDR3 nucleotides: TGTGCCAGCAAACACGGAGGTCGAGGGGGAGGCGGCACAGATACGCAGTATTTT. Translated, it gives CASKHGGRGGGGTDTQYF.

In its sample, this clonotype was seen many times. Here the CDR3 reads CASSRGFEAFF. CDR3 coding DNA: TGTGCCAGCAGTCGAGGGTTTGAAGCTTTCTTT. The rearrangement joins TRBV6-1 to TRBJ1-1; no clear D. The CDR3 is 11 residues long. V shed 5 bases and J shed 7 bases, with 8 bases lying between them. Germline V gives CDR1 MNHNS, CDR2 SASEGT.

This clonotype occurred many times. V and J are TRBV5-1 and TRBJ1-1; TRBD1 matches at 7 bases. V lost 4 bases, J lost 0 bases, and 9 bases stayed unmatched. This CDR3 contains 16 residues. CDR1 is SGHRS and CDR2 is YFSETQ in the germline V gene. Written as DNA, the CDR3 is TGCGCCAGCAGCCCCAGGGGGGGGCTGGTGAACACTGAAGCTTTCTTT. Translating it yields CASSPRGGLVNTEAFF.

In DNA, the CDR3 is TGCAGTGCGACAACTTACAGGGGCAACACTGAAGCTTTCTTT. Its translation is CSATTYRGNTEAFF. V usage is TRBV20-1 and J usage is TRBJ1-1; 7 bases map to TRBD1. The CDR3 runs to 14 residues. CDR1 is DFQATT and CDR2 is SNEGSKA in the germline V gene (reference sequence). J gave up 2 bases and V 6 bases, and 9 bases lay outside the gene matches.

This chain joins TRBV19 and TRBJ1-5; D not resolved. CDR3 length equals 13 residues. The V and J ends lost 5 bases and 6 bases respectively, with 11 bases between them. The germline CDR1 and CDR2 sequences are LNHDA and SQIVND (reference sequence). The CDR3 region has the DNA TGTGCCAGTAGTGGTGGGTTTTTTCAGCCCCAGCATTTT. This codes for CASSGGFFQPQHF.

This clonotype showed up many times. The chain links TRBV5-1 to TRBJ1-2; D might be TRBD1 (6 bases). Germline loops: CDR1 SGHRS, CDR2 YFSETQ. V shed 0 bases and J shed 4 bases, with 28 bases lying between them. This CDR3 comprises 20 residues. DNA for the CDR3: TGCGCCAGCAGCTTGGCCGGTACTTTACAGGGTGTCTCGCAAGGCTATGGCTACACCTTC. It yields the protein CASSLAGTLQGVSQGYGYTF. The variable domain in full, with the rest retrieved from reference TRBV5-1 and TRBJ1-2, is KAGVTQTPRYLIKTRGQQVTLSCSPISGHRSVSWYQQTPGQGLQFLFEYFSETQRNKGNFPGRFSGRQFSNSRSEMNVSTLELGDSALYLCASSLAGTLQGVSQGYGYTFGSGTRLTVV.

The V call is TRBV12-3 or TRBV12-4, the J call TRBJ1-1; D ambiguous. V dropped 3 bases and J dropped 8 bases, with 16 bases sitting between them. The CDR3 has 14 amino acids. Here the CDR3 reads CASSLLNGVTEAFF. DNA of the CDR3: TGTGCCAGCAGTTTGTTGAATGGTGTCACCGAAGCTTTCTTT.

V is TRBV2 and J is TRBJ2-2, with D possibly TRBD1 on 5 matching bases. CDR1 SNHLY and CDR2 FYNNEI come from the germline V gene. V was shortened by 4 bases and J by 7 bases, with 10 bases between the two germline ends. There are 13 residues in the CDR3. CDR3 loop: CASSGQTHGELFF. The DNA for the CDR3 is TGTGCCAGCAGTGGACAGACGCACGGGGAGCTGTTTTTT.

This clonotype showed up just a few times. V is TRBV19 and J is TRBJ2-2, with no clear D. Germline V lookup: CDR1 LNHDA, CDR2 SQIVND (reference sequence). This CDR3 spans 14 amino acids. With 11 bases removed from V and 5 bases from J, the gap between germline ends came to 18 bases. CDR3 DNA sequence: TGTGCCGCCTCGGTCGCTACCCCAACCGGGGAGCTGTTTTTT. Residues: CAASVATPTGELFF.

The chain combines TRBV5-1 with TRBJ2-2; 10 bases line up with TRBD1. The germline CDR1 and CDR2 sequences are SGHRS and YFSETQ. The CDR3 is 19 residues long. With V trimmed by 0 bases and J by 4 bases, 12 bases remained unmatched. This CDR3 reads CASSLDYERQGAPTGELFF. For the CDR3, the DNA is TGCGCCAGCAGCTTGGATTATGAGCGACAGGGGGCTCCCACCGGGGAGCTGTTTTTT.

This sequence joins TRBV2 and TRBJ2-7, with a possible D match to TRBD2 (5 bases). CDR3 size: 14 residues. Trimming left V 7 bases short and J 3 bases short, with 16 bases between. Germline CDR1 reads SNHLY; CDR2 reads FYNNEI. This chain's CDR3 is CASMVPLARYEQYF. DNA for the CDR3: TGTGCCAGCATGGTCCCGTTAGCGCGCTACGAGCAGTACTTC.

This clonotype was seen many times. This chain joins TRBV5-5 and TRBJ1-1; weak D call: TRBD1 (5 bases). The CDR3 extends over 15 amino acids. V lost 5 bases to trimming and J lost 3 bases, with 17 bases between them. The germline V gene encodes CDR1 SGHKS and CDR2 YYEKEE (reference sequence). CDR3 sequence: CASRPHSGGDTEAFF. CDR3 coding DNA: TGTGCCAGCAGGCCCCACTCCGGGGGGGACACTGAAGCTTTCTTT.

In its sample, this clonotype was seen many times. The V gene is TRBV5-1, the J gene TRBJ2-2; D is possibly TRBD1 (6 bases). Germline V gene lookup returns CDR1 SGHRS and CDR2 YFSETQ. The V gene lost 4 bases and the J gene lost 4 bases, with 11 bases spanning the gap. The CDR3 is made up of 14 amino acids. The chain's CDR3 is CASSPLTGTGELFF. CDR3 in DNA: TGCGCCAGCAGCCCCTTGACAGGCACCGGGGAGCTGTTTTTT.

In this sample, this clonotype turned up many times. The chain couples TRBV2 to TRBJ1-5, with D tentatively TRBD1 (5 bases). Deletions cut 6 bases from V and 4 bases from J, with 10 bases between. The CDR3 has 13 residues. Germline V gives CDR1 SNHLY, CDR2 FYNNEI. In nucleotides, the CDR3 is TGTGCCAGCAGAGGGGATTTTAATCAGCCCCAGCATTTT. Protein sequence: CASRGDFNQPQHF.

V usage is TRBV30 and J usage is TRBJ1-3; D ambiguous. Germline CDR1 reads GTSNPN; CDR2 reads SVGIG (reference sequence). The CDR3 sequence is 14 residues long. V was shortened by 3 bases and J by 2 bases, with 11 bases between the two germline ends. Here the CDR3 DNA reads TGTGCCTGGAGCAGGACCGCGACTGGAAACACCATATATTTT. This translates into CAWSRTATGNTIYF.

The chain carries TRBV12-3 or TRBV12-4 and TRBJ1-5; D possibly corresponds to TRBD1 (5 bases). V dropped 4 bases and J dropped 7 bases, with 20 bases sitting between them. The CDR3 is made up of 16 amino acids. The CDR3: CASSSRRGGGGQPQHF. The DNA of the CDR3 is TGTGCCAGCAGTTCCCGGCGGGGGGGAGGAGGACAGCCCCAGCATTTT.

This chain connects TRBV30 to TRBJ1-2; tentative D call: TRBD1 (5 bases). Trimming pared 4 bases from V and 2 bases from J, leaving 8 bases between. CDR3 length equals 12 residues. Germline CDR1 and CDR2: GTSNPN and SVGIG (reference sequence). CDR3 DNA: TGTGCCTGGAACCAGGGCAACTATGGCTACACCTTC. As protein: CAWNQGNYGYTF.

In its sample, this clonotype was seen many times. The gene calls are TRBV2 and TRBJ1-1; D is uncertain. CDR1 SNHLY and CDR2 FYNNEI come from the germline V gene. Trimming left V 1 base short and J 1 base short, with 7 bases between. The CDR3 runs 14 residues. This CDR3 reads CASSEGYPNTEAFF. The CDR3 nucleotides are TGTGCCAGCAGTGAAGGATACCCGAACACTGAAGCTTTCTTT.

This clonotype was counted between two and nine times. The J gene is TRBJ2-7, the V gene TRBV12-5; no clear D. The CDR3 spans 11 residues. Between the trimmed V and J ends, which lost 6 bases and 7 bases, there was a span of 10 bases. The germline V gene encodes CDR1 LGHNT and CDR2 FRNRAP. The DNA for the CDR3 is TGTGCTAGTGGGGAAGGTTGGGAGCAGTACTTC. As protein: CASGEGWEQYF.

This clonotype has ten or more counts. The CDR3 bases are TGTGCCAGTAGTATAGTGGGGACCGAAGAGACCCAGTACTTC. It encodes CASSIVGTEETQYF. This chain connects TRBV19 to TRBJ2-5; D may match TRBD1 or TRBD2 (5 bases each). Between the trimmed V and J ends, which lost 1 base and 3 bases, there was a span of 9 bases. There are 14 residues in the CDR3. CDR1 LNHDA and CDR2 SQIVND come from the germline V gene (reference sequence).

This clonotype has ten or more counts. This rearrangement joins TRBV12-3 or TRBV12-4 to TRBJ1-2; 9 nucleotides match TRBD1. J gave up 5 bases and V 4 bases, and 5 bases lay outside the gene matches. The CDR3 runs to 14 residues. CDR3 DNA sequence: TGTGCCAGCAGTTGGACAGGGGCAGAGTATGGCTACACCTTC. Its translation: CASSWTGAEYGYTF.

This clonotype is a singleton in its sample. The chain has TRBV6-1 and TRBJ2-7; TRBD2 aligns across 10 bases. V gave up 6 bases and J gave up 4 bases; unmatched junction bases: 9. Germline V CDR1 and CDR2: MNHNS, SASEGT. This CDR3 has 15 residues. In DNA form, the CDR3 reads TGTGCCAGCAGAGGATTTAGCGGGGGGCCTTACGAGCAGTACTTC. It translates to CASRGFSGGPYEQYF.

The rearrangement uses TRBV12-3 or TRBV12-4 and TRBJ2-5, with D unclear. CDR3 size: 13 residues. The V and J ends lost 6 bases and 4 bases respectively, with 12 bases between them. CDR3 region: CASRRSPRETQYF. CDR3 coding DNA: TGTGCCAGCAGACGCAGCCCCAGAGAGACCCAGTACTTC.

J is TRBJ2-7 and V is TRBV2, with 9 bases lining up with TRBD2. The CDR3 has 15 residues. Germline V gene sequence: CDR1 SNHLY, CDR2 FYNNEI. The ends lost 6 bases at V and 1 base at J; junction bases unmatched: 7. CDR3 amino acids: CASSAPSGISYEQYF. For the CDR3, the DNA is TGTGCCAGCAGCGCCCCTAGCGGGATTTCCTACGAGCAGTACTTC.

Ten or more counts support this clonotype. The gene calls are TRBV15 and TRBJ1-5; D ambiguous. This CDR3 has 13 amino acids. V was cut by 1 base and J by 7 bases, with 8 bases left in between. Germline lookup yields CDR1 LNHNV and CDR2 YYDKDF (reference sequence). CDR3 region: CATSRVGEQPQHF. The CDR3, as DNA: TGTGCCACCAGCAGAGTAGGCGAACAGCCCCAGCATTTT.

The chain has TRBV2 and TRBJ2-7; TRBD2 matches at 10 bases. Germline V gene lookup returns CDR1 SNHLY and CDR2 FYNNEI. The length of the CDR3 is 15 residues. The trim removed 6 bases at V and 5 bases at J, leaving 10 bases unmatched. The CDR3 sequence is CASRRRAGGRDEQYF. The CDR3 coding sequence is TGTGCCAGCAGGCGGAGAGCGGGGGGGAGGGACGAGCAGTACTTC.

This clonotype came up many times. J is TRBJ2-7 and V is TRBV12-3 or TRBV12-4; a weak D match, TRBD2 (6 bases). The CDR3 is 16 residues long. With 1 base removed from V and 4 bases from J, the gap between germline ends came to 17 bases. As DNA, the CDR3 is TGTGCCAGCAGTTTAGAGGGGCTAGGGGACTCATACGAGCAGTACTTC. Protein: CASSLEGLGDSYEQYF.

Ten or more counts support this clonotype. CDR3 nucleotide sequence: TGTGCCACCAGCAGAGACCAGGGATACGAGCAGTACTTC. This encodes CATSRDQGYEQYF. The V gene is TRBV15, the J gene TRBJ2-7; the D gene is possibly TRBD1 (5 bases). The CDR3 has 13 amino acids. V was clipped by 0 bases and J by 4 bases, with 7 bases between them. Germline V gene data show CDR1 as LNHNV and CDR2 as YYDKDF (reference sequence).

J is TRBJ2-7 and V is TRBV3-1, with 8 bases identical to TRBD1. V dropped 5 bases and J dropped 2; count of bases not matched to a gene: 8. Germline CDR1 reads LGHDT; CDR2 reads YNNKEL (reference sequence). The CDR3 spans 15 residues. CDR3 protein: CASSARDRFPYEQYF. CDR3 nucleotides: TGTGCCAGCAGCGCCCGGGACAGGTTCCCCTACGAGCAGTACTTC.

At least ten counts were recorded for this clonotype. This chain links TRBV6-2 or TRBV6-3 with TRBJ2-5; perhaps TRBD1 as D (6 bases). Deletions cut 7 bases from V and 2 bases from J, with 20 bases between. Per germline, CDR1 MNHEY and CDR2 SVGEGT. The CDR3 sequence is 16 residues long. CDR3 nucleotide sequence: TGTGCCAGCAATTTTGAACAGGGACGGGTTCAAGAGACCCAGTACTTC. This encodes CASNFEQGRVQETQYF.

This clonotype was counted ten times or more. The V gene is TRBV5-1, the J gene TRBJ2-5; possibly TRBD2 for D (6 bases). The CDR3 contains 16 residues. Trimming shortened V by 0 bases and J by 5 bases, and 17 bases separated the two germline ends. Germline assignment: CDR1 SGHRS and CDR2 YFSETQ. CDR3 DNA: TGCGCCAGCAGCTTGGACTTGGTGGGCGGGGAGGAGACCCAGTACTTC. Translating gives CASSLDLVGGEETQYF.